The 9 T cell receptor beta chains below all came from one sample that was sequenced in a study of HIV-infected patients and healthy controls (dated by TCRdb to the mid-2010s). Library preparation used 5' RACE. TCRdb shows the sequencer as Illumina MiSeq. SuperScript III was used to reverse transcribe 500 ng RNA with primers targeting the alpha and beta constant regions. Separate alpha and beta chain libraries were made by chain-specific third strand synthesis with multiplexing indices. TCRdb cleaned the public reads at Q25 with fastp, built clones with MiXCR and kept in-frame beta chains. Each entry merges the rows of one CDR3 protein and shows their most common DNA and genes. The sample data list some 15,000 distinct CDR3 sequences, and roughly 7.5% of these were observed just once. The ten largest clones take up 8% to 9.5% of the sample. Whole blood was used without cell fractionation, so the repertoire reflected all unsorted peripheral T cells.

The sequencing input was blood. All receptors derive from an adult in good health.

Of note for this clonotype: At one of its ends the junction is not consistent with the germline gene, which may arise from a read error. J is TRBJ2-5 and V is TRBV5-1; weak D call: TRBD2 (5 bases). Germline V gene sequence: CDR1 SGHRS, CDR2 YFSETQ. The CDR3 contains 14 residues. CDR3 DNA: TGCGCCAGCAGCTTGGCCCGGGGATCAGAGACCAAGTACTTC. It specifies CASSLARGSETKYF.

This chain connects TRBV6-2 or TRBV6-3 to TRBJ2-7, with D possibly being TRBD1 (6 bases). The CDR3 sequence is 16 residues long. V was trimmed by 2 bases and J by 1 base, leaving 15 bases between them. The germline V gene encodes CDR1 MNHEY and CDR2 SVGEGT. CDR3 in DNA: TGTGCCAGCAGTTACCACCCAGGGCAGGGGTCCTACGAGCAGTACTTC. It specifies CASSYHPGQGSYEQYF.

This clonotype is medium-sized within its sample. This rearrangement joins TRBV3-1 to TRBJ1-5; D not resolved. Trimming removed 1 base from V and 7 bases from J, with 11 bases in between. In germline, CDR1 is LGHDT, CDR2 YNNKEL (reference sequence). This CDR3 is built from 14 residues. The chain's CDR3 is CASSQGVGGQPQHF. In DNA, the CDR3 is TGTGCCAGCAGCCAAGGGGTTGGAGGGCAGCCCCAGCATTTT.

The sample holds a few counts of this clonotype. V gene TRBV5-1 combines with J gene TRBJ2-5; D is uncertain. Germline V lookup: CDR1 SGHRS, CDR2 YFSETQ. This CDR3 region has 15 residues. The V end lost 1 base, the J end lost 3 bases, and 13 bases lay between the germline ends. CDR3 region: CASSLSGTPKETQYF. The CDR3 bases are TGCGCCAGCAGCTTGTCAGGTACTCCCAAAGAGACCCAGTACTTC.

This clonotype is medium-sized (0.01 to 0.1%). J is TRBJ2-3 and V is TRBV7-3; D gene ambiguous. This CDR3 has 14 residues. The V end was cut by 2 bases, the J end by 1 base, with 7 bases between. Germline CDR1 reads SGHTA; CDR2 reads FQGTGA. The CDR3 DNA reads as TGTGCCAGCAGCTTAGGCACGGGCACAGATACGCAGTATTTT. Its protein product is CASSLGTGTDTQYF.

The chain joins TRBV7-9 to TRBJ2-7, with 7 bases matching TRBD1. Germline V CDR1 and CDR2: SEHNR, FQNEAQ (reference sequence). The CDR3 has 14 residues. The trim removed 4 bases at V and 3 bases at J, leaving 6 bases unmatched. The CDR3 sequence is CASSSLQGYYEQYF. The DNA for the CDR3 is TGTGCCAGCAGCTCTCTACAGGGGTACTACGAGCAGTACTTC.

This clonotype has ten or more counts. This rearrangement joins TRBV3-1 to TRBJ2-3; the match to TRBD2 covers 12 bases. With 2 bases clipped from V and 5 bases from J, the junction kept 5 bases outside the gene matches. The CDR3 contains 16 residues. The germline V gene encodes CDR1 LGHDT and CDR2 YNNKEL (reference sequence). The CDR3: CASSQKRLAGVDTQYF. In nucleotides, the CDR3 is TGTGCCAGCAGCCAAAAACGACTAGCGGGGGTAGATACGCAGTATTTT.

This clonotype was counted at least ten times. The chain recombines TRBV19 with TRBJ2-4; D gene uncertain. There are 15 residues in the CDR3. From germline, CDR1 is LNHDA and CDR2 SQIVND (reference sequence). Trimming removed 9 bases at V and 0 bases at J, with 15 bases between. This CDR3 reads CASNTPTGAKNIQYF. The CDR3 DNA reads TGTGCCAGCAATACACCTACGGGAGCCAAAAACATTCAGTACTTC.

This clonotype was recorded at least ten times. The CDR3 DNA reads TGTGCCAGCAGTCCGAGTGTCCGCAGCACAGATACGCAGTATTTT. Amino acid sequence: CASSPSVRSTDTQYF. The chain has TRBV6-5 and TRBJ2-3; no clear D. The CDR3 runs 15 residues. Per germline, CDR1 MNHEY and CDR2 SVGAGI. Trimming took 5 bases from V and 0 from J, leaving 12 bases between them.